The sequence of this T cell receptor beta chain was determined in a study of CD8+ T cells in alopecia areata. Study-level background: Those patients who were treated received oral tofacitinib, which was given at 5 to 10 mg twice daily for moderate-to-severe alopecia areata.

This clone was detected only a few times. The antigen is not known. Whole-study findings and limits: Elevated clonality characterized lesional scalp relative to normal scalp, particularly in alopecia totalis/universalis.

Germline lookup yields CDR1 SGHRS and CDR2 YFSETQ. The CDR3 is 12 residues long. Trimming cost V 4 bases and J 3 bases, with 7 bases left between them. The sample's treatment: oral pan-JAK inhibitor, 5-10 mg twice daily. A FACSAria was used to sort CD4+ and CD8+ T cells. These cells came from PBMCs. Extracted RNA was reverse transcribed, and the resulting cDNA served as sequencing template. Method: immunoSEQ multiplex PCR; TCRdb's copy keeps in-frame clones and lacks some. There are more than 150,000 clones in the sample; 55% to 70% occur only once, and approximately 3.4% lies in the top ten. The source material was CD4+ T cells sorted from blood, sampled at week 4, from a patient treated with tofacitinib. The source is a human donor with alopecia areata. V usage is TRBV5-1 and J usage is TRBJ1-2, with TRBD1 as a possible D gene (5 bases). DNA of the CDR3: TGCGCCAGCAGCGCGGGGGACTATGGCTACACCTTC. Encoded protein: CASSAGDYGYTF. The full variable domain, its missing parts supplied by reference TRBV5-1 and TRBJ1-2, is KAGVTQTPRYLIKTRGQQVTLSCSPISGHRSVSWYQQTPGQGLQFLFEYFSETQRNKGNFPGRFSGRQFSNSRSEMNVSTLELGDSALYLCASSAGDYGYTFGSGTRLTVV.